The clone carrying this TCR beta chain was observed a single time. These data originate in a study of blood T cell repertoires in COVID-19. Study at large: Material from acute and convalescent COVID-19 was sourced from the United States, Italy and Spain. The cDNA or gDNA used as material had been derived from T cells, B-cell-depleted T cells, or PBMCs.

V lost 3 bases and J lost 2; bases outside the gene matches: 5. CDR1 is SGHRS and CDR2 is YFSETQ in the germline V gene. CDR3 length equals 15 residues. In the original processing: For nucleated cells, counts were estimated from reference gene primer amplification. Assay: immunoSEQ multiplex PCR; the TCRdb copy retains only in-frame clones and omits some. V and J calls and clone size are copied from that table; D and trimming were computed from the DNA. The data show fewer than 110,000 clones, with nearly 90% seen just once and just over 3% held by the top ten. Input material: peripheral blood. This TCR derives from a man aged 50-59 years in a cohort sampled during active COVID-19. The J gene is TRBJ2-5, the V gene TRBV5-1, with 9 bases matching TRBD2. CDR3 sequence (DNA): TGCGCCAGCAGCTATAGCGGGGGTACACAAGAGACCCAGTACTTC. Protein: CASSYSGGTQETQYF.